These 9 T cell receptor beta chains share one sample of origin, sequenced in a study of shared clonotypes between healthy human individuals. The assay was immunoSEQ multiplex PCR, and TCRdb's table has in-frame clones only and misses some. The sample has around 430,000 clones, 79% seen once. Input material: PBMCs. The receptor set was obtained from a woman in her thirties or forties in good health. Some clones in this sample may be carry-over from other donors' samples.

CDR3 loop: CAWSGNTGELFF. DNA of the CDR3: TGTGCCTGGAGCGGCAACACCGGGGAGCTGTTTTTT. The J gene is TRBJ2-2, the V gene TRBV30; D is uncertain. Looked up from germline, CDR1 is GTSNPN and CDR2 is SVGIG (reference sequence). The V gene lost 3 bases and the J gene lost 2 bases, with 4 bases spanning the gap. This CDR3 contains 12 residues.

Worth noting for this clone: This may be a read error, as it is one base from a much larger clone. CDR3 sequence (DNA): TGTGCCATCAGTGGGGAGGGTTCAGCTGGCTACACCTTC. It translates to CAISGEGSAGYTF. The gene calls are TRBV10-3 and TRBJ1-2; D uncertain. This CDR3 comprises 13 residues. Trimming pared 4 bases from V and 7 bases from J, leaving 13 bases between. The germline gives CDR1 ENHRY, CDR2 SYGVKD.

This clone has just one count. This chain uses TRBV5-4 with TRBJ2-2; 7 bases are a match to TRBD2. CDR1 and CDR2 from the germline V gene are SGHNT and YYREEE (reference sequence). V lost 4 bases and J lost 5; bases outside the gene matches: 11. The length of the CDR3 is 16 residues. Here the CDR3 DNA reads TGTGCCAGCAGCCCGGGAGGCGGAGAAGGGACCGGGGAGCTGTTTTTT. Protein: CASSPGGGEGTGELFF.

This clone came up once. The chain uses TRBV28 and TRBJ2-7; 7 nucleotides agree with TRBD1. Germline V gene data show CDR1 as MDHEN and CDR2 as SYDVKM. This CDR3 comprises 16 residues. J gave up 0 bases and V 5 bases, and 10 bases lay outside the gene matches. The CDR3 loop reads CASSPWTGGSSYEQYF. CDR3 nucleotides: TGTGCCAGCAGTCCCTGGACAGGTGGGAGCTCCTACGAGCAGTACTTC.

This chain connects TRBV7-9 to TRBJ1-1, with TRBD1 identical over 7 bases. V shed 1 base, J shed 7 bases, and the junction held 6 bases outside the gene matches. The germline gives CDR1 SEHNR, CDR2 FQNEAQ (reference sequence). The CDR3 is 14 residues long. The CDR3 loop reads CASSLGTGHLEAFF. For the CDR3, the DNA is TGTGCCAGCAGCTTAGGGACAGGACATCTTGAAGCTTTCTTT.

The CDR3 loop is CASSETSGRTDTQYF. CDR3 DNA: TGTGCCAGCAGTGAGACTAGCGGGCGCACAGATACGCAGTATTTT. This chain links TRBV6-1 with TRBJ2-3; 10 nucleotides line up with TRBD2. Germline lookup yields CDR1 MNHNS and CDR2 SASEGT. The CDR3 extends over 15 amino acids. The trim removed 3 bases at V and 1 base at J, leaving 1 base unmatched.

This clone was seen just once. A read error may produce the germline difference seen at one junction end. This chain uses TRBV29-1 with TRBJ2-1; D may be TRBD1 (5 bases). Germline assignment: CDR1 SQVTM and CDR2 ANQGSEA. The CDR3 consists of 14 residues. The CDR3 DNA reads as TGCGGCGTTCTGTTGGGGCGCAAGTACAATGAGCAGTTCTTC. Residues: CGVLLGRKYNEQFF.

V gene TRBV10-2 combines with J gene TRBJ2-5, with D possibly TRBD1 on 6 matching bases. This CDR3 is 12 amino acids long. Trimming took off 9 bases at V and 4 bases at J, with 12 bases between the two ends. Germline V gene data show CDR1 as WSHSY and CDR2 as SAAADI. CDR3 protein: CASTGQRETQYF. Written as DNA, the CDR3 is TGCGCCAGTACGGGACAAAGAGAGACCCAGTACTTC.

The genes are TRBV7-2 and TRBJ2-5; 9 nucleotides align to TRBD2. V dropped 3 bases and J dropped 5; count of bases not matched to a gene: 7. The germline gives CDR1 SGHTA, CDR2 FQGNSA. This CDR3 contains 15 residues. CDR3 sequence: CASSFLAGTGETQYF. The CDR3 DNA sequence: TGTGCCAGCAGCTTTCTAGCGGGGACGGGTGAGACCCAGTACTTC. Full variable domain (missing parts from reference TRBV7-2 and TRBJ2-5): GAGVSQSPSNKVTEKGKDVELRCDPISGHTALYWYRQSLGQGLEFLIYFQGNSAPDKSGLPSDRFSAERTGGSVSTLTIQRTQQEDSAVYLCASSFLAGTGETQYFGPGTRLLVL.